This TCR beta chain emerged from a study of cytomegalovirus exposure and HLA in healthy donors. Across the whole study: The roughly 670 first-cohort repertoires and the roughly 120 validation repertoires shared the same platform, a later analysis reported. Study-wide points: Most TCR sequences proved rare, with some public TCRs found in many donors. Among TCR beta chains, those listed as cytomegalovirus-associated numbered about 150.

Details on this clone: Its specificity is not known.

Germline V CDR1 and CDR2: SGHRS, YFSETQ. V lost 0 bases, J lost 3 bases, and 9 bases stayed unmatched. This CDR3 comprises 18 residues. Assay used: immunoSEQ multiplex PCR; TCRdb lists only in-frame clones, some missing. This sample carries about 44,000 clones, more than 85% of them seen once, and the ten largest clones take over 2%. This TCR came from a young woman in good health and CMV-seronegative. Input material: PBMCs. V is TRBV5-1 and J is TRBJ2-4; 10 bases agree with TRBD2. The CDR3, as DNA: TGCGCCAGCAGCTTGGTCGCTAGCGGGAGCCCTAGCAAAAACATTCAGTACTTC. Translating gives CASSLVASGSPSKNIQYF.